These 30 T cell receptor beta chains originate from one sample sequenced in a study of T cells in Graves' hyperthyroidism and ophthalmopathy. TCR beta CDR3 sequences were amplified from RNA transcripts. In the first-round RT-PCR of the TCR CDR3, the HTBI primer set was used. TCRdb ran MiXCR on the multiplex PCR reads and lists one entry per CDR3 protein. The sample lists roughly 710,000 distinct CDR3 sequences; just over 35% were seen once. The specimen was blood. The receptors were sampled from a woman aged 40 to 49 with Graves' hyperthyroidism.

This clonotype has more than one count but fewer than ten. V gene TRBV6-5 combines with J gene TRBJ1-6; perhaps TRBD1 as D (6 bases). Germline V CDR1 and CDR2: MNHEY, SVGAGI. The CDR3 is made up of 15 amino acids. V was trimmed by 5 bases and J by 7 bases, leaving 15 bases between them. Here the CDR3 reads CASSLSGVGNSPLHF. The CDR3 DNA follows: TGTGCCAGCAGTCTCTCAGGGGTAGGCAATTCACCCCTCCACTTT.

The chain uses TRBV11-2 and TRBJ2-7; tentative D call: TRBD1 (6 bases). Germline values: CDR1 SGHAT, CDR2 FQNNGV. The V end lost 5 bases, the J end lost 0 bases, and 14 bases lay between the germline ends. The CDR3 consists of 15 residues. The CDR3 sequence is CASSIRATGSYEQYF. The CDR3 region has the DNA TGTGCCAGCAGCATCCGCGCGACAGGCTCCTACGAGCAGTACTTC.

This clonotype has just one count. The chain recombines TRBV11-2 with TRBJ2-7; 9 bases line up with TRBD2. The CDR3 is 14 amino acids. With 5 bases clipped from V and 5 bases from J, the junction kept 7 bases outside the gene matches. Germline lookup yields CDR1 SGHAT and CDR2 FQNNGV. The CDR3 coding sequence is TGTGCCAGCAGCCAAGGAATAGCGGGAGACGAGCAGTACTTC. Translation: CASSQGIAGDEQYF.

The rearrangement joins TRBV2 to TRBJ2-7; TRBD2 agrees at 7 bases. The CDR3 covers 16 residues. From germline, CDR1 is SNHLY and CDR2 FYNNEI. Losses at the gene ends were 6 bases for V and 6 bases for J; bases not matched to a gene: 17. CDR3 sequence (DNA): TGTGCCAGCAGCGCACACCTAGCGGATAACCTTTCCGAGCAGTACTTC. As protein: CASSAHLADNLSEQYF.

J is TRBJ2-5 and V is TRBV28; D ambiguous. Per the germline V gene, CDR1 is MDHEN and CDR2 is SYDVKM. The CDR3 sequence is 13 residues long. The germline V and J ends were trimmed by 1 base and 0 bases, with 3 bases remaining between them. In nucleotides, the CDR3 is TGTGCCAGCAGTTTATTACACCAAGAGACCCAGTACTTC. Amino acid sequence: CASSLLHQETQYF.

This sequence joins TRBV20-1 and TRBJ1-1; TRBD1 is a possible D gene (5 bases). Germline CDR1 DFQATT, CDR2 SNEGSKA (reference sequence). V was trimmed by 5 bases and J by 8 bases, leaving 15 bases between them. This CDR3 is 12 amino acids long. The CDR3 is CSAWDRPGEAFF. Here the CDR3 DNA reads TGCAGTGCTTGGGACCGGCCGGGGGAAGCTTTCTTT.

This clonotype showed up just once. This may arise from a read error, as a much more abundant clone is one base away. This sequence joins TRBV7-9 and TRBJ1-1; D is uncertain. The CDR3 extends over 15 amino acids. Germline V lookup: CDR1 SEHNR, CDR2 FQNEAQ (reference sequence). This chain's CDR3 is CAGSLVPPRSTEAFF. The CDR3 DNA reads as TGTGCCGGCAGCTTGGTACCGCCTAGGAGCACTGAAGCTTTCTTT.

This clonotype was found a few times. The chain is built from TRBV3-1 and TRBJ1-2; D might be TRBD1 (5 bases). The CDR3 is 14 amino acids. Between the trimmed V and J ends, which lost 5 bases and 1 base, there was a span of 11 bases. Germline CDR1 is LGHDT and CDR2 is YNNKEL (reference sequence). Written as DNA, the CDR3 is TGTGCCAGCAGCAGACTGGGGGATAACTATGGCTACACCTTC. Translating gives CASSRLGDNYGYTF.

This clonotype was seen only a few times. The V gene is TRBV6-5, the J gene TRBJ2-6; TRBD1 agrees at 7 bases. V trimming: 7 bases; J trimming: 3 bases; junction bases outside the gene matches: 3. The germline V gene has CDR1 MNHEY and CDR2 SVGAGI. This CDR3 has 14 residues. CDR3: CASIRGHGANVLTF. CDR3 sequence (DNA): TGTGCCAGCATTAGGGGGCATGGGGCCAACGTCCTGACTTTC.

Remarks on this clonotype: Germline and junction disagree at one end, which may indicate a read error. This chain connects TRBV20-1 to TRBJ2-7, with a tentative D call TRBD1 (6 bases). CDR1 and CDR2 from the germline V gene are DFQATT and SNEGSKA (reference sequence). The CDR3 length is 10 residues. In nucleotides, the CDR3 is TGCAGTGCTAGAGGCTCACGGACAGACTTC. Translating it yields CSARGSRTDF.

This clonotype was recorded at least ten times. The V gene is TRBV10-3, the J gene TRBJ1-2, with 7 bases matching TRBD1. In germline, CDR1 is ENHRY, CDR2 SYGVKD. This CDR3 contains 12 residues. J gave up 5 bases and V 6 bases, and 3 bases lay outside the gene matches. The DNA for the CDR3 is TGTGCCATCAGCACAGGGGAGTATGGCTACACCTTC. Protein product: CAISTGEYGYTF.

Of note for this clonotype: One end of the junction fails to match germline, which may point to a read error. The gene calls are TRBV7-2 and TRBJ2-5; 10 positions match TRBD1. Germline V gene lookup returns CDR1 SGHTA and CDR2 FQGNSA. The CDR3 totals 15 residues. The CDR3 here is CAGSRSDRGFETQYF. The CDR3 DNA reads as TGTGCCGGCAGCCGCTCGGACAGGGGGTTCGAGACCCAGTACTTC.

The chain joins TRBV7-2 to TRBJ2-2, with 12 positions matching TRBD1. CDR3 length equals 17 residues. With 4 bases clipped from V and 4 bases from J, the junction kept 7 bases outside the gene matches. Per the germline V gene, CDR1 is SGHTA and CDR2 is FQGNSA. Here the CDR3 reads CASSYRGQGAGTGELFF. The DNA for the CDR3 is TGTGCCAGCAGCTACCGGGGACAGGGGGCCGGCACCGGGGAGCTGTTTTTT.

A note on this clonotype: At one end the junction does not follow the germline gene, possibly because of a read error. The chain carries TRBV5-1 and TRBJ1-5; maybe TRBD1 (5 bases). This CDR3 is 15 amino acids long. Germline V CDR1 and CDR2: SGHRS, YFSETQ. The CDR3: CASSLDLWGGQPQHF. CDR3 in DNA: TGTGCCAGCAGCTTGGATCTGTGGGGGGGTCAGCCCCAGCATTTT.

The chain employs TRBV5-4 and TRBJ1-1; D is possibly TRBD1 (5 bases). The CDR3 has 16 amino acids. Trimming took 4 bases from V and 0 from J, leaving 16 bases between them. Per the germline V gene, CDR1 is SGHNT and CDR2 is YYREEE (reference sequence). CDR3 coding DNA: TGTGCCAGCAGCGCTGAATTTGGGGGTATGAACACTGAAGCTTTCTTT. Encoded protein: CASSAEFGGMNTEAFF.

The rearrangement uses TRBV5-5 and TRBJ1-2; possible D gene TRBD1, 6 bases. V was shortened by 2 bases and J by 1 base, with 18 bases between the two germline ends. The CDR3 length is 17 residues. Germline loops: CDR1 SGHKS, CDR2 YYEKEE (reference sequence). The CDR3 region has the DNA TGTGCCAGCAGCTTAATTAATCGACAGGAGATTAACTATGGCTACACCTTC. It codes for CASSLINRQEINYGYTF.

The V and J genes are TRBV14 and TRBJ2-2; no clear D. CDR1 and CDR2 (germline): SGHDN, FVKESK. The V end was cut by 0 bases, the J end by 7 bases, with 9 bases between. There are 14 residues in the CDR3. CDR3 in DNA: TGTGCCAGCAGCCAAGAGTTTCGGAGCGGGGAGCTGTTTTTT. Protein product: CASSQEFRSGELFF.

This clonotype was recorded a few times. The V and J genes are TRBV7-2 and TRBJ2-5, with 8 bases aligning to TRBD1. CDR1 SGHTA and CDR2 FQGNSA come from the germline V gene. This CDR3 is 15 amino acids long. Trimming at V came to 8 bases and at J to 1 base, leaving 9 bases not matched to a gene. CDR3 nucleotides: TGTGCCAGCCGGCAACCGGGACAGGCCCAAGAGACCCAGTACTTC. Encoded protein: CASRQPGQAQETQYF.

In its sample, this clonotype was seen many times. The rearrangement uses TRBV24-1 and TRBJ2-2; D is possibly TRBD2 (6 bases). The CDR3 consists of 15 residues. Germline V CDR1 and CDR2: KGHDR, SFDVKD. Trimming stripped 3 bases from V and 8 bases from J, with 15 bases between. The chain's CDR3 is CATSDNRIGRGELFF. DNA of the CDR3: TGTGCCACCAGTGATAACAGGATCGGGAGAGGGGAGCTGTTTTTT.

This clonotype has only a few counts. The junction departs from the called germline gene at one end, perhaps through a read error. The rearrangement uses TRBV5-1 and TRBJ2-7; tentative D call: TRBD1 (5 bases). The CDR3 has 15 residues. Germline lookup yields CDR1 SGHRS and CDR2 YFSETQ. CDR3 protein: CASSLVWGPSYEQYF. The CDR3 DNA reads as TGTGCCAGCAGCTTGGTGTGGGGCCCCTCCTACGAGCAGTACTTC. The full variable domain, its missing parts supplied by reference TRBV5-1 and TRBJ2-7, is KAGVTQTPRYLIKTRGQQVTLSCSPISGHRSVSWYQQTPGQGLQFLFEYFSETQRNKGNFPGRFSGRQFSNSRSEMNVSTLELGDSALYLCASSLVWGPSYEQYFGPGTRLTVT.

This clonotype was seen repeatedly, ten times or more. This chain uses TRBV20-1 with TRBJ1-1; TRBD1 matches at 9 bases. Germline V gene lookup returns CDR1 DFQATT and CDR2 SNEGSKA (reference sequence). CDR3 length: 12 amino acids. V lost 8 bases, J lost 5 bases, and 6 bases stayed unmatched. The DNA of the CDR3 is TGCAGTCCAAACAGGGGGCTGACTGAAGCTTTCTTT. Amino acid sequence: CSPNRGLTEAFF.

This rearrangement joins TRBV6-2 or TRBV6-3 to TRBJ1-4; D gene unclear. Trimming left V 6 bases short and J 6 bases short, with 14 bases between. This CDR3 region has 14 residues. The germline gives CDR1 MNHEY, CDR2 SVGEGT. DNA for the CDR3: TGTGCCAGCAGCAGCCTCCGGAGGTATGAAAAACTGTTTTTT. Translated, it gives CASSSLRRYEKLFF.

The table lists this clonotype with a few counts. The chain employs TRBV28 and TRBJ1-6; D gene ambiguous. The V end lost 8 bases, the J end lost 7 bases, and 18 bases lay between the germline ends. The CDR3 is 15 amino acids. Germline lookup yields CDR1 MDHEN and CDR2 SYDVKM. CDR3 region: CASSGPWLLNSPLHF. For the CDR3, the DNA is TGTGCCAGCTCAGGTCCATGGCTGTTGAATTCACCCCTCCACTTT.

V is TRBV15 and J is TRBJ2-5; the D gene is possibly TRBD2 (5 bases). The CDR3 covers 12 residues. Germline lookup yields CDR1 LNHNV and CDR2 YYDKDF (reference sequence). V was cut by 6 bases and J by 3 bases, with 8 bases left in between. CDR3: CATRGSEETQYF. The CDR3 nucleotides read TGTGCCACCAGGGGGAGCGAAGAGACCCAGTACTTC. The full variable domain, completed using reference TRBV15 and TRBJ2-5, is DAMVIQNPRYQVTQFGKPVTLSCSQTLNHNVMYWYQQKSSQAPKLLFHYYDKDFNNEADTPDNFQSRRPNTSFCFLDIRSPGLGDTAMYLCATRGSEETQYFGPGTRLLVL.

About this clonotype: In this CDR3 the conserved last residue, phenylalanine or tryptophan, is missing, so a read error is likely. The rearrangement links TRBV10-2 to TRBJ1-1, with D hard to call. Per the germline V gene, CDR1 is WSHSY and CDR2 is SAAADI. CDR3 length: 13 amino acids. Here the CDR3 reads CASSESLLTPAFL. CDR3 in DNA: TGTGCCAGCAGTGAGTCTTTGTTAACCCCGGCTTTCCTT.

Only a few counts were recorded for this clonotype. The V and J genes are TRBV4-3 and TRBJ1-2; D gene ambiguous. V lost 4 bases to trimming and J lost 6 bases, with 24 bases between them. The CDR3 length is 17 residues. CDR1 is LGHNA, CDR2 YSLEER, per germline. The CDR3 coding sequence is TGCGCCAGCAGCCTAGGAGTCGACAAGGTATTGCCGCATGGCTACACCTTC. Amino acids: CASSLGVDKVLPHGYTF.

CDR3 DNA: TGCAGTGCTAGAGATCTCACTGAAGCTTTCTTT. Translated, it gives CSARDLTEAFF. The chain carries TRBV20-1 and TRBJ1-1; D gene ambiguous. V was shortened by 0 bases and J by 4 bases, with 3 bases between the two germline ends. The CDR3 sequence is 11 residues long. Germline loops: CDR1 DFQATT, CDR2 SNEGSKA (reference sequence).

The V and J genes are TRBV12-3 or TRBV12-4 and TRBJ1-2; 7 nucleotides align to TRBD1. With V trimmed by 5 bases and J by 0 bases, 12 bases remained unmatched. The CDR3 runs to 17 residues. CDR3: CASSPGTADDPNYGYTF. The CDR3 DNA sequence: TGTGCCAGCAGTCCCGGGACAGCTGACGACCCTAACTATGGCTACACCTTC.

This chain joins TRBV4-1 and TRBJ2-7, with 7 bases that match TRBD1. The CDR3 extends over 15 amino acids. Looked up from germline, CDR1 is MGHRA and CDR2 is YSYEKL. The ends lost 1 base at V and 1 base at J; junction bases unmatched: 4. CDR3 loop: CASSQGQGPSYEQYF. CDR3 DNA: TGCGCCAGCAGCCAAGGACAGGGCCCATCCTACGAGCAGTACTTC.

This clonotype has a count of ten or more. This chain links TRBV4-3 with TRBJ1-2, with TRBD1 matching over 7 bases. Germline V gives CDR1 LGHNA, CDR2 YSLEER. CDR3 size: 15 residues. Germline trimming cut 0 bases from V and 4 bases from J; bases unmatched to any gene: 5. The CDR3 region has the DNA TGCGCCAGCAGCCAAGACTTGACAGGGAGCTATGGCTACACCTTC. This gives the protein CASSQDLTGSYGYTF.